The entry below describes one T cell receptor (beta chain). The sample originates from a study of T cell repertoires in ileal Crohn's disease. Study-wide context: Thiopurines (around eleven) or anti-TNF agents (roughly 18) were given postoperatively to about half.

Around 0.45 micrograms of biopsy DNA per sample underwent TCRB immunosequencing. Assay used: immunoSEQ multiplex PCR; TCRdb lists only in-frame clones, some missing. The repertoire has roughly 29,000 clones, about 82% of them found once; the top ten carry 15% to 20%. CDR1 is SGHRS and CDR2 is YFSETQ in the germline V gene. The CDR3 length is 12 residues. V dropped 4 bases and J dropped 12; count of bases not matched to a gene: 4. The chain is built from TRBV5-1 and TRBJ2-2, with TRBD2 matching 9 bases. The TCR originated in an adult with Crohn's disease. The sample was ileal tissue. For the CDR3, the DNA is TGCGCCAGCAGCCCCGGACTAGCGAAGCTGTTTTTT. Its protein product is CASSPGLAKLFF.